One sample yielded the 9 T cell receptor beta chains listed below, sequenced in a study of T cell changes during pregnancy in multiple sclerosis. Generated by immunoSEQ multiplex PCR, the TCRdb table keeps only in-frame clones and is missing some. The data contain 45,000 to 65,000 clones, approximately 91% of them singletons. The sequencing here drew on CD4+ T cells from peripheral blood mononuclear cells, taken in the third trimester of pregnancy. Receptors originate from a female donor with multiple sclerosis, enrolled in a pregnancy study.

The V gene is TRBV18, the J gene TRBJ1-1; 9 nucleotides align to TRBD1. The V gene's germline CDR1 is KGHSH and CDR2 LQKENI. The CDR3 loop spans 15 amino acids. The V and J ends lost 4 bases and 2 bases, in that order; junction bases with no gene match: 5. CDR3 protein: CASSLDRGANTEAFF. CDR3 DNA sequence: TGTGCCAGCTCACTAGACAGGGGGGCTAACACTGAAGCTTTCTTT.

V and J are TRBV7-6 and TRBJ1-5; D might be TRBD1 (6 bases). This CDR3 region has 14 residues. Germline CDR1 and CDR2: SGHVS and FNYEAQ. V was cut by 5 bases and J by 3 bases, with 11 bases left in between. CDR3 protein: CASSKDSNNQPQHF. CDR3 bases: TGTGCCAGCAGCAAGGACAGTAACAATCAGCCCCAGCATTTT.

The V and J genes are TRBV7-2 and TRBJ1-1, with D perhaps matching TRBD1 (5 bases). CDR3 length: 12 residues. The V gene's germline CDR1 is SGHTA and CDR2 FQGNSA. The V end was cut by 4 bases, the J end by 10 bases, with 13 bases between. The DNA of the CDR3 is TGTGCCAGCAGCTCCGGGGGGTTCACAGCTTTCTTT. It codes for CASSSGGFTAFF.

The DNA of the CDR3 is TGTGCCACCGAGGACAAATCCTACGAGCAGTACTTC. Protein sequence: CATEDKSYEQYF. The chain employs TRBV10-3 and TRBJ2-7; D may be TRBD1 (5 bases). Germline loops: CDR1 ENHRY, CDR2 SYGVKD. The V end was cut by 10 bases, the J end by 1 base, with 11 bases between. This CDR3 contains 12 residues.

This rearrangement joins TRBV29-1 to TRBJ1-2; D not certain. V lost 7 bases, J lost 6 bases, and 12 bases lay in between. This CDR3 spans 11 amino acids. In germline, CDR1 is SQVTM, CDR2 ANQGSEA. DNA for the CDR3: TGCAGCGCAGAGGGTCGGGATGGCTACACCTTC. The encoded protein is CSAEGRDGYTF.

The chain uses TRBV30 and TRBJ1-5, with D maybe TRBD1 (5 bases). V lost 2 bases and J 7 bases, leaving 12 bases between the germline ends. Per the germline V gene, CDR1 is GTSNPN and CDR2 is SVGIG (reference sequence). The CDR3 totals 13 residues. CDR3 bases: TGTGCCTGGAGTCCAGGGACTGGGCAGCCCCAGCATTTT. This codes for CAWSPGTGQPQHF.

The J gene is TRBJ2-1, the V gene TRBV18, with no clear D. The V and J ends lost 0 bases and 3 bases respectively, with 9 bases between them. This CDR3 comprises 15 residues. Germline values: CDR1 KGHSH, CDR2 LQKENI. The CDR3 loop reads CASSPPNRDYNEQFF. For the CDR3, the DNA is TGTGCCAGCTCACCACCTAACCGCGACTACAATGAGCAGTTCTTC.

The gene calls are TRBV19 and TRBJ2-1; 12 positions match TRBD2. The CDR3 spans 13 residues. Germline lookup yields CDR1 LNHDA and CDR2 SQIVND (reference sequence). V lost 7 bases, J lost 9 bases, and 4 bases stayed unmatched. The CDR3 DNA reads TGTGCCAGTACCTCGACTAGCGGGGGTGAGCAGTTCTTC. This encodes CASTSTSGGEQFF. Variable domain in full (rest from reference TRBV19 and TRBJ2-1): DGGITQSPKYLFRKEGQNVTLSCEQNLNHDAMYWYRQDPGQGLRLIYYSQIVNDFQKGDIAEGYSVSREKKESFPLTVTSAQKNPTAFYLCASTSTSGGEQFFGPGTRLTVL.

The chain joins TRBV5-1 to TRBJ1-5; no firm D call. With 2 bases removed from V and 7 bases from J, the gap between germline ends came to 13 bases. The V gene's germline CDR1 is SGHRS and CDR2 YFSETQ. The CDR3 loop spans 14 amino acids. The CDR3 reads CASSFDPGAQPQHF. The CDR3 DNA reads TGCGCCAGCAGCTTCGACCCGGGAGCCCAGCCCCAGCATTTT.